This T cell receptor beta chain was identified in a study of blood T cells in healthy people across ages. This clonotype was seen only a few times. CDR3 length: 15 amino acids. Germline V gene data show CDR1 as SEHNR and CDR2 as FQNEAQ (reference sequence). V was clipped by 7 bases and J by 7 bases; unmatched bases: 10. A sample-barcoded 5' primer and a J-beta primer mix were used in a second PCR of roughly 7 to 11 cycles. MiXCR was run by TCRdb on the 5' RACE reads, yielding one entry per CDR3 protein. The table lists fewer than 1,200,000 distinct CDR3 sequences, under 30% of them singletons. These sequences were also reported in another study, on T cells of mothers and their children. That source adds: Each donor was one of three healthy Caucasian mothers or one of their six children.

The chain recombines TRBV7-9 with TRBJ1-4; 9 nucleotides match TRBD1. The TCR sequence derives from a girl aged 2 to 10 in good health. Source material: blood. In DNA form, the CDR3 reads TGTGCCAGCACCCAAGGTCGACAGGGGGGTGAAAAACTGTTTTTT. This encodes CASTQGRQGGEKLFF.